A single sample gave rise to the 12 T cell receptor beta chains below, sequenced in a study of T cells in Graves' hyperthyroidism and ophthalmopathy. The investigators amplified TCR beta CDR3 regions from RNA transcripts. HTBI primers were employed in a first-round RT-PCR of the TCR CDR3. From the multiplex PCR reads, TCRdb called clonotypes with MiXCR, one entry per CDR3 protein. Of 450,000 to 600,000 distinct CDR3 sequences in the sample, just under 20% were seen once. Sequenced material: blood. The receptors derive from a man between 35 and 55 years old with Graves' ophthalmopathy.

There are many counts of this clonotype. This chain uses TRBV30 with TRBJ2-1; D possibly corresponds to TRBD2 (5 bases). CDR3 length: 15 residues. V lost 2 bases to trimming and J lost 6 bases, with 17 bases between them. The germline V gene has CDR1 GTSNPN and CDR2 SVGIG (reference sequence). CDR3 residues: CAWSPGLSIGNEQFF. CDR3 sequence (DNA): TGTGCCTGGAGTCCAGGACTCTCCATTGGCAATGAGCAGTTCTTC.

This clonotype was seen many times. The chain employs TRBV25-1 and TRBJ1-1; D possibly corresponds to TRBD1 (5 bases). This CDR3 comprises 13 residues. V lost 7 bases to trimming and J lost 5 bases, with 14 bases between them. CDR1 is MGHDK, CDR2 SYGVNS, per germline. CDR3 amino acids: CASIGGMTTEAFF. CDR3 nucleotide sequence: TGTGCCAGCATTGGGGGGATGACAACTGAAGCTTTCTTT.

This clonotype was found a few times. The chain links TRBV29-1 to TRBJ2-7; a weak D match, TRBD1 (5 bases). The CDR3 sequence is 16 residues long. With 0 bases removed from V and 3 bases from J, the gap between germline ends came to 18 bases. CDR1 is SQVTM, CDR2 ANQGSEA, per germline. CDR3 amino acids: CSVEDQLAGRNYEQYF. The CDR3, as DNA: TGCAGCGTTGAAGATCAATTAGCAGGGCGGAACTACGAGCAGTACTTC.

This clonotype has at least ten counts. The CDR3 coding sequence is TGTGCCAGCAGTGCGACAGAACCATCTGGGGCCAACGTCCTGACTTTC. As protein: CASSATEPSGANVLTF. The rearrangement joins TRBV2 to TRBJ2-6; a possible D gene is TRBD1 (5 bases). The V and J ends lost 4 bases and 1 base respectively, with 11 bases between them. This CDR3 contains 16 residues. Per germline, CDR1 SNHLY and CDR2 FYNNEI. The full variable domain, its missing parts supplied by reference TRBV2 and TRBJ2-6, is EPEVTQTPSHQVTQMGQEVILRCVPISNHLYFYWYRQILGQKVEFLVSFYNNEISEKSEIFDDQFSVERPDGSNFTLKIRSTKLEDSAMYFCASSATEPSGANVLTFGAGSRLTVL.

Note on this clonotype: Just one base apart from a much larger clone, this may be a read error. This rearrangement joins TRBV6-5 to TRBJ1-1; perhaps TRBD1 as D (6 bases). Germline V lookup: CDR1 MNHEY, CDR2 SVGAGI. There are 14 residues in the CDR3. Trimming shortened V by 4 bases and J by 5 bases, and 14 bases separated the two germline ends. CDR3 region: CASSWAGGFTEAFF. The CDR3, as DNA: TGTGCCAGCAGTTGGGCCGGGGGCTTTACTGAAGCTTTCTTT.

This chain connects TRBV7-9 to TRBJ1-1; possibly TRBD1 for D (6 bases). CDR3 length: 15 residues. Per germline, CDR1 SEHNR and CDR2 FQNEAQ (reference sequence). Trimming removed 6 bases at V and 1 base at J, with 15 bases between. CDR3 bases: TGTGCCAGCAGTCTAGGGGGGGTCCCGAACACTGAAGCTTTCTTT. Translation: CASSLGGVPNTEAFF.

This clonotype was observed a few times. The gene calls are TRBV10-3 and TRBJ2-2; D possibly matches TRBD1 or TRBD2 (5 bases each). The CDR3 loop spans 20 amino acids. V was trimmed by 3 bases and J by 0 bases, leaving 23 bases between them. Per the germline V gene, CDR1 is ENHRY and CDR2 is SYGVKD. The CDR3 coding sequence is TGTGCCATCAGTGAACATCCCACGAGGTCCGGGACGGCGAACACCGGGGAGCTGTTTTTT. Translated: CAISEHPTRSGTANTGELFF.

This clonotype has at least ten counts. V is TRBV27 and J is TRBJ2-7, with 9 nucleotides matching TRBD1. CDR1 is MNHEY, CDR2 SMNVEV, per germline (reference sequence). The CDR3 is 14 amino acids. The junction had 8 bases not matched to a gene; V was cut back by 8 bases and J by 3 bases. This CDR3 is CASRTGTGFYEQYF. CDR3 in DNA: TGTGCCAGCCGAACCGGGACAGGGTTCTACGAGCAGTACTTC.

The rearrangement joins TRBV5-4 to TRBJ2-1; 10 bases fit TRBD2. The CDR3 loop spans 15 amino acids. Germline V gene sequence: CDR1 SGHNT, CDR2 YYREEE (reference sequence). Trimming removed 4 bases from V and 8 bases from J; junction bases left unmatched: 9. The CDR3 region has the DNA TGTGCCAGCAGCCACCCTAGCGGGAGAGGGGATGAGCAGTTCTTC. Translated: CASSHPSGRGDEQFF.

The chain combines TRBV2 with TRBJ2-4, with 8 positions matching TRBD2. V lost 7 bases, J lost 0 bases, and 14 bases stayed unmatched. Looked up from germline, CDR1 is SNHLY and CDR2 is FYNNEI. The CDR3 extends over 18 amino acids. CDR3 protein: CASTPSGGGPLAKNIQYF. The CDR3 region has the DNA TGTGCCAGCACCCCCAGCGGGGGTGGACCTTTAGCCAAAAACATTCAGTACTTC.

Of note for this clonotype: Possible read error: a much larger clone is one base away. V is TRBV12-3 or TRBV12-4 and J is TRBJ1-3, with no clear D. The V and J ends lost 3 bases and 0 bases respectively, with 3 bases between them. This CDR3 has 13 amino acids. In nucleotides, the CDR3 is TGTGCCAGCAGTTTTGTCTCTGGAAACACCATATATTTT. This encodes CASSFVSGNTIYF.

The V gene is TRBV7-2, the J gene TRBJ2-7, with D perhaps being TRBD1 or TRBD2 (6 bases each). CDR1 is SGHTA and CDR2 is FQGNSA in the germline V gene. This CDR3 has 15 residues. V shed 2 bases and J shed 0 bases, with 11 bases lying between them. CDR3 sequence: CASSLWGASSYEQYF. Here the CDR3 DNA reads TGTGCCAGCAGCTTATGGGGGGCGAGCTCCTACGAGCAGTACTTC. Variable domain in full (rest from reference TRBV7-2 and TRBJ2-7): GAGVSQSPSNKVTEKGKDVELRCDPISGHTALYWYRQSLGQGLEFLIYFQGNSAPDKSGLPSDRFSAERTGGSVSTLTIQRTQQEDSAVYLCASSLWGASSYEQYFGPGTRLTVT.